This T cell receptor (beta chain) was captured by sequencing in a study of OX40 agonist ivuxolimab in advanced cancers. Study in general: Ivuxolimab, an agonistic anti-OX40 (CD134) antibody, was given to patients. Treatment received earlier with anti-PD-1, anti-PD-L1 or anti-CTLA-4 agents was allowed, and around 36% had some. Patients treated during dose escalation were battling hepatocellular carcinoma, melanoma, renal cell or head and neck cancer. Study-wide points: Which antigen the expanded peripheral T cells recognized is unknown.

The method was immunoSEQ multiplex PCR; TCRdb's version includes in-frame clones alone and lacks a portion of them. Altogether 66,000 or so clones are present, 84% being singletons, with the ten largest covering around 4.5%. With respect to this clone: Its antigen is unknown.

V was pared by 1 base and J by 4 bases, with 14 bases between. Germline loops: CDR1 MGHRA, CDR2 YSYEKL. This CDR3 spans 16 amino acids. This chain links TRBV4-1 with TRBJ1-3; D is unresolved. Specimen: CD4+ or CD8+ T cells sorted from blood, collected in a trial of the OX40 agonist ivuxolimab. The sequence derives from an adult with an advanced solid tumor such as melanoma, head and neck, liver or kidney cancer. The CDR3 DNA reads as TGCGCCAGCAGCCAAGTCCCCGGGGAGTCGGGAAACACCATATATTTT. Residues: CASSQVPGESGNTIYF.